This T cell receptor beta chain was sequenced in a study of cytomegalovirus exposure and HLA in healthy donors. Study as a whole: The same platform was used for the 90 to 150 validation repertoires as for the approximately 720 first-cohort repertoires, as reported in a later analysis.

It was the roughly 110-subject validation cohort, separate from the roughly 700-subject first cohort, to which the donors belonged. The CDR3 extends over 13 amino acids. CDR1 and CDR2 (germline): GTSNPN, SVGIG (reference sequence). The V end was cut by 0 bases, the J end by 4 bases, with 9 bases between. The study's findings and limits: Specificity for CMV antigens was confirmed in vitro for a few of the CMV-associated chains.

Clones were read by immunoSEQ multiplex PCR, and TCRdb kept only the in-frame ones, dropping some. The data show under 400,000 clones, around 86% seen once. This clone has more than one count but fewer than ten. No antigen is known for it. The sequenced material came from PBMCs. The rearrangement links TRBV30 to TRBJ1-2; D call uncertain. The sequence was obtained from a woman under 30 in good health and CMV-seronegative. The CDR3 loop is CAWSVNNPYGYTF. The CDR3 nucleotides read TGTGCCTGGAGTGTAAACAACCCCTATGGCTACACCTTC.